This T cell receptor beta chain emerged from a study of shared clonotypes between healthy human individuals. Note on this clone: Its antigen is as yet unknown.

The CDR3 totals 13 residues. V was shortened by 2 bases and J by 5 bases, with 6 bases between the two germline ends. The germline V gene encodes CDR1 MNHEY and CDR2 SVGAGI. Overall study findings and caveats: Sharing across four donors was seen in 4% to 6.5% of naive CD4 clonotypes.

As originally analysed: ImmunoSEQ output held junction-only sequences without quality scores, so filtering differed. TCRdb's copy holds only in-frame clones and misses some; the assay was immunoSEQ multiplex PCR. D and trimming come from the DNA, and the V and J calls and clone size come from that table. The sample lists around 510,000 clones, 95% to 97% seen once, with nearly 0.065% in the top ten. V and J are TRBV6-5 and TRBJ1-4; D ambiguous. The TCR originated in a woman in her 30s in good health. The sample was naive CD4+ T cells sorted from blood. Noted subset: CD45RA+ positively selected. The CDR3 sequence is CASSYGQNEKLFF. The CDR3 DNA reads TGTGCCAGCAGTTACGGGCAAAATGAAAAACTGTTTTTT.